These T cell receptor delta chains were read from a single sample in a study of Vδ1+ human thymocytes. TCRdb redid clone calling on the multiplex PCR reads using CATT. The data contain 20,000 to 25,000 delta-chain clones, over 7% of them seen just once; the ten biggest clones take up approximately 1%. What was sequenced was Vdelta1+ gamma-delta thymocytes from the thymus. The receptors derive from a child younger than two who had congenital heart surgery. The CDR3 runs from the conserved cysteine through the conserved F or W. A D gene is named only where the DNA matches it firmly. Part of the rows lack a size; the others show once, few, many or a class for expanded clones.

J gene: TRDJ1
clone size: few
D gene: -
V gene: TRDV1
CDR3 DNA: TGTGCTCTTGGGGAACCACGCTACGACTTTGTACTGGTCGGGGAAAAACTCATCTTT
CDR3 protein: CALGEPRYDFVLVGEKLIF

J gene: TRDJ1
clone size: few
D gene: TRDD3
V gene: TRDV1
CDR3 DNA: TGTGCTCTTGGGGACGCTGTAGGGCCCTCGTACTGGGGGATACGGGACACCGATAAACTCATCTTT
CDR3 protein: CALGDAVGPSYWGIRDTDKLIF

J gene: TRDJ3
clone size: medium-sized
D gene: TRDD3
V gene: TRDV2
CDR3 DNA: TGTGCCTGTGACACCCTCGTACTGGGGGATACGGAGGCCCGACAGATGTTTTTC
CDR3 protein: CACDTLVLGDTEARQMFF

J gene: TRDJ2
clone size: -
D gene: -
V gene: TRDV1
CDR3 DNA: TGTGCTCTTGGGGAACTAAGGACCTTCCTAAAACATGTACTGGGGGTCCCGACAGCACAACTCTTCTTT
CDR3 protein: CALGELRTFLKHVLGVPTAQLFF

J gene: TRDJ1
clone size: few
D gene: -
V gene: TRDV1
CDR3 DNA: TGTGCTCTTGGGGCCCGGATACCTACCCACGGGGGACCCCCGGACACCGATAAACTCATCTTT
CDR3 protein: CALGARIPTHGGPPDTDKLIF

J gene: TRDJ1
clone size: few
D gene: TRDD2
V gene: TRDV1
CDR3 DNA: TGTGCTCTTGGGGAACCCCGGGGCCTTCCTACGTTGTTACTGGGGATCGCAAAAAAATACACCGATAAACTCATCTTT
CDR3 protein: CALGEPRGLPTLLLGIAKKYTDKLIF

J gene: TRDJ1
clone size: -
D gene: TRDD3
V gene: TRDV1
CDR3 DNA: TGTGCTCTTGGGGAACCTGAGGATCCTACAAATGCTCGGTACTGGGGGATATTCTTTACCGATAAACTCATCTTT
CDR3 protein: CALGEPEDPTNARYWGIFFTDKLIF

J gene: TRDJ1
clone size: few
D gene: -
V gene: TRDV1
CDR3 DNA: TGTGCTCTTGGTCTACCTTCCTACGGGTACTGGGGGACGAAAACCGATAAACTCATCTTT
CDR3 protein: CALGLPSYGYWGTKTDKLIF

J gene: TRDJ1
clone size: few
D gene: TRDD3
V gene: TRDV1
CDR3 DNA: TGTGCTCTTGGGGACCCTGTCGGCCCCGCGCCCCTGGGGGATACAAACGATAAACTCATCTTT
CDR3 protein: CALGDPVGPAPLGDTNDKLIF

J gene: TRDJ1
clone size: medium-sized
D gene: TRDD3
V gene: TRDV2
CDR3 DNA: TGTGCCTGTGACACCGCTGGGGGATATTACACCGATAAACTCATCTTT
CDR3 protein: CACDTAGGYYTDKLIF

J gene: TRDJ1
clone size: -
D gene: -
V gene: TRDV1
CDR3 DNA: TGTGCTCTTGGGGAACCGCGGCCTTCCTCCGTACTGGGGAACCCCACCGATAAACTCATCTTT
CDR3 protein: CALGEPRPSSVLGNPTDKLIF

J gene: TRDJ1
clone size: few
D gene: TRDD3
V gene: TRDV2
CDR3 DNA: TGTGCCTGTGACCCCCCTACTGGGGGAACTGATAAACTCATCTTT
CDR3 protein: CACDPPTGGTDKLIF

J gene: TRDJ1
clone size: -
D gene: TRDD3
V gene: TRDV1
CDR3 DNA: TGTGCTCTTGGGGAACTAAAGAAGGCTGGGGATACTCTTGCGACCGATAAACTCATCTTT
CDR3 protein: CALGELKKAGDTLATDKLIF

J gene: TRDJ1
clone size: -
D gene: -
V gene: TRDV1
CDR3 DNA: TGTGCTCTTGGGGAAGGAACTTGGGCGTACGCCCTTATGTACACCGATAAACTCATCTTT
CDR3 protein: CALGEGTWAYALMYTDKLIF

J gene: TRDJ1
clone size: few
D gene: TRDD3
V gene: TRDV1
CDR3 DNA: TGTGCTCTTGGGGAAGACCCCGTACTGGGGGATAGGGACACCGATAAACTCATCTTC
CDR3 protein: CALGEDPVLGDRDTDKLIF

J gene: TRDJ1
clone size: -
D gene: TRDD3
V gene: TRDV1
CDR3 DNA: TGTGCTCTTGGGAAGTGGGTACTGGGGGATCCCTACACCGATAAACTCATCTTT
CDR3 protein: CALGKWVLGDPYTDKLIF

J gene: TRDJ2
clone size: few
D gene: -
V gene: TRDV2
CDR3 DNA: TGTGCCTGTGACGTAAACGTACTGGGACTCTTGACGGCACAACTCTTCTTT
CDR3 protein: CACDVNVLGLLTAQLFF